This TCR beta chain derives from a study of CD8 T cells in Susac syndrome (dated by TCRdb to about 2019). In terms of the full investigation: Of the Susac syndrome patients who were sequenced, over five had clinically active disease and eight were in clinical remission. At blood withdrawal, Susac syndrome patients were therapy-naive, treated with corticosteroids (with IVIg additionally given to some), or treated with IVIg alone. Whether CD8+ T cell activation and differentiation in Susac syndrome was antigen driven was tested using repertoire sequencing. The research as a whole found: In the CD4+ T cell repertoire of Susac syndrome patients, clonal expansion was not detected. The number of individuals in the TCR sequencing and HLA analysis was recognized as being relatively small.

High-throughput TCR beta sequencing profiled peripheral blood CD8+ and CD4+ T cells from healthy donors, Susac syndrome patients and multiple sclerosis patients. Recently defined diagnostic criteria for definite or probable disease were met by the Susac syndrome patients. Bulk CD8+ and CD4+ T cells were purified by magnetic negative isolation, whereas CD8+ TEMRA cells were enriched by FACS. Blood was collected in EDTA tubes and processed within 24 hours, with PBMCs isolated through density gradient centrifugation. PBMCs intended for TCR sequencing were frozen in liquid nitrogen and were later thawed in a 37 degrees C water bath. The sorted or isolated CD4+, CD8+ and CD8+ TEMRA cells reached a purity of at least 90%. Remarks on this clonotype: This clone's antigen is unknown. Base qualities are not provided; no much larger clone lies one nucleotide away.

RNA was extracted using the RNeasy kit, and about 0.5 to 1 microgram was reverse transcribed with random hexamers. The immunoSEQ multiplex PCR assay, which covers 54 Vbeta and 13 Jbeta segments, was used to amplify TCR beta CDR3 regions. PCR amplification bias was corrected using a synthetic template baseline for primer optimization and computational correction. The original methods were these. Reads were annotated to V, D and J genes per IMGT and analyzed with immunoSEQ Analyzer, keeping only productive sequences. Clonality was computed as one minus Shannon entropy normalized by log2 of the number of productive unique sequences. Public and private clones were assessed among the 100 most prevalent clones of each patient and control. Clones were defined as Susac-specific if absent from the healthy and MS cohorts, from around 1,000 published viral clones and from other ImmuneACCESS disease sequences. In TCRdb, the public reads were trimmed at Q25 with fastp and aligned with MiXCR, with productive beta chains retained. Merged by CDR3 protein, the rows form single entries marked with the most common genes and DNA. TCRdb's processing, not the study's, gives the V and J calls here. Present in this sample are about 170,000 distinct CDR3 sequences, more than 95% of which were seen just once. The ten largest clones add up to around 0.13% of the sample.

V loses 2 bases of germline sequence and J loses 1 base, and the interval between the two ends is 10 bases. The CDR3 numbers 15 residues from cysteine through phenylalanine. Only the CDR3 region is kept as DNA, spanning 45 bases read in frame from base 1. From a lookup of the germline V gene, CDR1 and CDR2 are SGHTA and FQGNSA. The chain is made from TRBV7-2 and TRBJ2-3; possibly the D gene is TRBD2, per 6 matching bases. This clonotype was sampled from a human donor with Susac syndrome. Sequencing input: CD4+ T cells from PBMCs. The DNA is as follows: TGTGCCAGCAGCTTACGGGGGACGGGCACAGATACGCAGTATTTT. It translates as CASSLRGTGTDTQYF. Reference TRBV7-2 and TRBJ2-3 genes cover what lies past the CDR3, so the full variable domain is GAGVSQSPSNKVTEKGKDVELRCDPISGHTALYWYRQSLGQGLEFLIYFQGNSAPDKSGLPSDRFSAERTGGSVSTLTIQRTQQEDSAVYLCASSLRGTGTDTQYFGPGTRLTVL.